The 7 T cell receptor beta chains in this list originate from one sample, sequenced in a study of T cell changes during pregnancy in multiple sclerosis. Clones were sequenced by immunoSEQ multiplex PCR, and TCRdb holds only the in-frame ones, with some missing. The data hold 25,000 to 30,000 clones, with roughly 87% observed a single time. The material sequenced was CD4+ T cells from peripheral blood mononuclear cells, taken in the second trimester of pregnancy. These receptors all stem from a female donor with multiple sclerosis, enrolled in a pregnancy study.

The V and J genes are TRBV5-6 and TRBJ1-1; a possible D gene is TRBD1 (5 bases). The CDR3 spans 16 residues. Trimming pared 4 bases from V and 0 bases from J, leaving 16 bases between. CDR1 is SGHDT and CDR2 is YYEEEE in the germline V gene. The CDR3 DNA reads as TGTGCCAGCAGCCTAACCTCAGGGCTGGTGAACACTGAAGCTTTCTTT. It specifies CASSLTSGLVNTEAFF.

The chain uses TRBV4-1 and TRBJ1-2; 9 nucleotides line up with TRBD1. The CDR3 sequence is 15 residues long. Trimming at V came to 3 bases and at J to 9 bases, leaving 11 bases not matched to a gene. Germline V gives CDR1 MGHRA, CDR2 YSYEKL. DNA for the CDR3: TGCGCCAGCAGCCAGGGACAGGGAAGGCGCCCTAGCTACACCTTC. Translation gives CASSQGQGRRPSYTF.

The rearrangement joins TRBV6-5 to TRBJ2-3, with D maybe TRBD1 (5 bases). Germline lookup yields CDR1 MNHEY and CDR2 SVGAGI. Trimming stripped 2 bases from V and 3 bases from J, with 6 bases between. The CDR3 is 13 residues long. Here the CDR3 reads CASSYDRTDTQYF. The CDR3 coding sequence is TGTGCCAGCAGTTACGACAGAACAGATACGCAGTATTTT.

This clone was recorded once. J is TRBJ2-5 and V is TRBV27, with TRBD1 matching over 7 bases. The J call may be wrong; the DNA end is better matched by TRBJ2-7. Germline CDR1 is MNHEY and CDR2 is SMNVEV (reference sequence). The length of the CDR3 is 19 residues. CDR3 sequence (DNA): TGTGCCAGCAGTTCCCTGGGGTACAGAGGGGGCGCTCATCCTGGCGAGCAGTACTTC. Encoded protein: CASSSLGYRGGAHPGEQYF.

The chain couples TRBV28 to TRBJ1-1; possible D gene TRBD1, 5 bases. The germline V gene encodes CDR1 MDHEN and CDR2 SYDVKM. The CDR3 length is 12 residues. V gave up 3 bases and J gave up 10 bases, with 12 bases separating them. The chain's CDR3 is CASSFQGRSAFF. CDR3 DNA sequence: TGTGCCAGCAGTTTCCAGGGAAGGTCAGCTTTCTTT.

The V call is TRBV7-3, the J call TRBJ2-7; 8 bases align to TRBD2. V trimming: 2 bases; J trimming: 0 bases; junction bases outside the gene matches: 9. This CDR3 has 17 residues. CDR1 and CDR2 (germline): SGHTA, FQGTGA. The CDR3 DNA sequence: TGTGCCAGCAGCTTAGTTCGGGGGGGTACGAGCTCCTACGAGCAGTACTTC. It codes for CASSLVRGGTSSYEQYF. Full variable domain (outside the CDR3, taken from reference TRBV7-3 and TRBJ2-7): GAGVSQTPSNKVTEKGKYVELRCDPISGHTALYWYRQSLGQGPEFLIYFQGTGAADDSGLPNDRFFAVRPEGSVSTLKIQRTERGDSAVYLCASSLVRGGTSSYEQYFGPGTRLTVT.

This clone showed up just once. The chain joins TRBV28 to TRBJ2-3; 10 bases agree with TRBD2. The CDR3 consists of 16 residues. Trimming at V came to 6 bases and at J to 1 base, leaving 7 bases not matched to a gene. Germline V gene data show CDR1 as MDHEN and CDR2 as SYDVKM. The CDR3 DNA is TGTGCCAGCAGGCTTTGGACTAGCGGAGGCACAGATACGCAGTATTTT. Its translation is CASRLWTSGGTDTQYF.